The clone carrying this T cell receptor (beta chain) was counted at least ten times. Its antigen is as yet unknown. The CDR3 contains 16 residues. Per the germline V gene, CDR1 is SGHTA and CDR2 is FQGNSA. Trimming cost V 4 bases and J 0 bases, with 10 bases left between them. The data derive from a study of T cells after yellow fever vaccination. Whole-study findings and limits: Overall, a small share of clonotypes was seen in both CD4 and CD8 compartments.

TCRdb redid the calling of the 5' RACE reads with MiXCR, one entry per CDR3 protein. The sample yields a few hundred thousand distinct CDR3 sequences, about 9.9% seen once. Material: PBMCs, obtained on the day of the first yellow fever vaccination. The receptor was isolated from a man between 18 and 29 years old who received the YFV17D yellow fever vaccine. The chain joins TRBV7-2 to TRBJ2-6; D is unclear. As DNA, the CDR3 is TGTGCCAGCAGCTCTCGGACCAGCTCTGGGGCCAACGTCCTGACTTTC. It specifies CASSSRTSSGANVLTF.